Presented here are 11 T cell receptor beta chains from one specimen sequenced in a study of T cells in Graves' hyperthyroidism and ophthalmopathy (dated by TCRdb to between 2017 and 2020). The library was made by multiplex PCR. These reads were obtained on an Illumina HiSeq 2000. The TCR beta CDR3 regions were amplified from the RNA transcripts. A first-round RT-PCR of the TCR CDR3 used the HTBI primer set with the Qiagen OneStep RT-PCR kit. In TCRdb, the public reads were trimmed at Q25 with fastp and aligned with MiXCR, with productive beta chains retained. A single entry per CDR3 protein holds the most common genes and DNA from its merged rows. Within this sample are 250,000 to 400,000 distinct CDR3 sequences, with around 15% of them counted one time only. The leading ten clones occupy 30% to 35% of the sample. Sequencing was done on a sample of blood. All receptors come from a middle-aged woman with Graves' ophthalmopathy.

This chain uses TRBV3-1 with TRBJ2-2; D gene ambiguous. The CDR3 sequence is 12 residues long. Between the trimmed V and J ends, which lost 3 bases and 5 bases, there was a span of 4 bases. Germline lookup yields CDR1 LGHDT and CDR2 YNNKEL (reference sequence). The chain's CDR3 is CASSHLTGELFF. CDR3 nucleotides: TGTGCCAGCAGCCACCTTACCGGGGAGCTGTTTTTT.

This clonotype was seen only a few times. This chain links TRBV5-1 with TRBJ1-1, with D tentatively TRBD1 (5 bases). The CDR3 length is 15 residues. Germline CDR1 is SGHRS and CDR2 is YFSETQ. The V end lost 3 bases, the J end lost 8 bases, and 20 bases lay between the germline ends. CDR3 nucleotide sequence: TGCGCCAGCAGCTCCAATCAAACTAGACAGAAGGAAGCTTTCTTT. The encoded protein is CASSSNQTRQKEAFF.

The chain links TRBV6-5 to TRBJ2-7, with TRBD1 as a possible D gene (5 bases). Trimming shortened V by 0 bases and J by 2 bases, and 14 bases separated the two germline ends. The V gene's germline CDR1 is MNHEY and CDR2 SVGAGI. There are 16 residues in the CDR3. CDR3 sequence reads: CASSYSFATGTYEQYF. The DNA of the CDR3 is TGTGCCAGCAGTTACTCGTTCGCAACAGGTACCTACGAGCAGTACTTC.

This clonotype was detected a few times. One end of the junction varies from germline; a read error may be responsible. This chain links TRBV14 with TRBJ2-7, with D maybe TRBD2 (5 bases). The CDR3 runs to 15 residues. From germline, CDR1 is SGHDN and CDR2 FVKESK. CDR3 sequence: CASSPFTGVSYGQYF. Written as DNA, the CDR3 is TGTGCCAGCAGCCCTTTCACCGGGGTTTCCTACGGGCAGTACTTC.

This sequence joins TRBV14 and TRBJ1-2; 7 nucleotides line up with TRBD1. The V segment lost 3 bases and the J segment 8 bases; nucleotides outside the gene matches: 6. This CDR3 spans 13 amino acids. Germline V CDR1 and CDR2: SGHDN, FVKESK. The CDR3, as DNA: TGTGCCAGCAGCCAGACAGGGCTTGGGGGCTACACCTTC. It codes for CASSQTGLGGYTF.

The gene calls are TRBV7-2 and TRBJ2-1; D is unclear. V was shortened by 3 bases and J by 11 bases, with 11 bases between the two germline ends. CDR1 is SGHTA, CDR2 FQGNSA, per germline. There are 12 residues in the CDR3. Written as DNA, the CDR3 is TGTGCCAGCAGCTTGTACAACCGTAAGCAGTTCTTC. Amino acids: CASSLYNRKQFF.

The V call is TRBV12-3 or TRBV12-4, the J call TRBJ2-1; possibly TRBD2 for D (7 bases). V dropped 0 bases and J dropped 15 bases, with 9 bases sitting between them. The CDR3 consists of 11 residues. The CDR3 protein is CASSLAGGPFF. The CDR3 DNA is TGTGCCAGCAGTTTAGCGGGGGGGCCGTTCTTC.

Many counts were recorded for this clonotype. The rearrangement joins TRBV7-2 to TRBJ2-5; D uncertain. This CDR3 spans 14 amino acids. Per the germline V gene, CDR1 is SGHTA and CDR2 is FQGNSA. V was cut by 1 base and J by 5 bases, with 11 bases left in between. The CDR3 DNA is TGTGCCAGCAGCTTAGGGTCCGGGCCGGAGACCCAGTACTTC. This sequence encodes CASSLGSGPETQYF.

The V and J genes are TRBV6-2 or TRBV6-3 and TRBJ1-5; D gene uncertain. The ends were cut back, 2 bases at V and 3 bases at J, with 17 bases in the middle. Germline CDR1 reads MNHEY; CDR2 reads SVGEGT. The CDR3 runs to 17 residues. The CDR3 DNA follows: TGTGCCAGCAGTTACGGGCAACCAGGCATCCCCAATCAGCCCCAGCATTTT. Protein sequence: CASSYGQPGIPNQPQHF.

This clonotype showed up just once. A clone one base away is much larger, so this may be a read error. J is TRBJ2-5 and V is TRBV20-1, with 7 bases fitting TRBD2. Germline V CDR1 and CDR2: DFQATT, SNEGSKA (reference sequence). After removal of 2 bases from V and 8 bases from J, the junction contained 8 bases not matched to a gene. The CDR3 is made up of 13 amino acids. DNA of the CDR3: TGCAGTGCTAGACTAGCGGCGCAGGACACCCAGTACTTC. This codes for CSARLAAQDTQYF.

This clonotype was picked up a small number of times. This may be a read error, as it is one base from a much larger clone. Because the CDR3 is missing its conserved closing phenylalanine or tryptophan, this is likely a read error. This chain joins TRBV6-1 and TRBJ2-3, with a possible D match to TRBD1 (6 bases). Looked up from germline, CDR1 is MNHNS and CDR2 is SASEGT. The V gene lost 7 bases and the J gene lost 2 bases, with 25 bases spanning the gap. This CDR3 contains 18 residues. The CDR3 reads CASTTGDLGLGLTDTQYL. The CDR3 coding sequence is TGTGCCAGCACGACAGGCGATTTGGGATTGGGGCTCACAGATACGCAGTATCTT.